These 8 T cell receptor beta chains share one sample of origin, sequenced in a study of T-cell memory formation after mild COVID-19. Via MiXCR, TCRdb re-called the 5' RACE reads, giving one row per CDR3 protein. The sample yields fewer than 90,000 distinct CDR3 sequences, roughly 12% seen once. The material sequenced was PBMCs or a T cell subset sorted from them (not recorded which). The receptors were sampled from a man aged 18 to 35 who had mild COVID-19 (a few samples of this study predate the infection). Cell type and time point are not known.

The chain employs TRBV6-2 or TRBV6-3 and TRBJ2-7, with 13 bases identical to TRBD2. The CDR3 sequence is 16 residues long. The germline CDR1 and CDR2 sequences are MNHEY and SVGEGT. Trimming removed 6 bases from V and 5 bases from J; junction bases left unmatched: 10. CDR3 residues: CASRILAGGPVNEQYF. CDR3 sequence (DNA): TGTGCCAGCAGGATACTAGCGGGGGGGCCTGTCAACGAGCAGTACTTC.

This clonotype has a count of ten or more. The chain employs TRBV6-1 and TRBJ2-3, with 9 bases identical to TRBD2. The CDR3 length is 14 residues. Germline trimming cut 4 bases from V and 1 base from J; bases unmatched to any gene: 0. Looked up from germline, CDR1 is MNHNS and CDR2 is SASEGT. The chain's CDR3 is CASSGTSGTDTQYF. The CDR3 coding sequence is TGTGCCAGCAGTGGGACTAGCGGCACAGATACGCAGTATTTT.

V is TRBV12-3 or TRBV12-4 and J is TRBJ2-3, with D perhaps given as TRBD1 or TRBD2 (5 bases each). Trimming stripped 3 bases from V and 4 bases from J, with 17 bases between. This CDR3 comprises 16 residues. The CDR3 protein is CASSFSRDPVPDTQYF. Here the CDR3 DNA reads TGTGCCAGCAGTTTCAGTCGGGACCCAGTACCAGATACGCAGTATTTT.

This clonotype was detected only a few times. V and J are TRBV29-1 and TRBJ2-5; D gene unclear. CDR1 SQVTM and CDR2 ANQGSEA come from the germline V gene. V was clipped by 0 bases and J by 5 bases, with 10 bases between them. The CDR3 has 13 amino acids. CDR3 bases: TGCAGCGTTGAAGACCGACCGCGGGAGACCCAGTACTTC. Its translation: CSVEDRPRETQYF.

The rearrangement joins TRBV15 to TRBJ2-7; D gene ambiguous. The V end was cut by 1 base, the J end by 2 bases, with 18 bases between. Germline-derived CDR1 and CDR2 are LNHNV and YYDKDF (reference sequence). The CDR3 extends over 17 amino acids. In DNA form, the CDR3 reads TGTGCCACCAGCAGAGTATCTGTCGGGTACCAGACCTACGAGCAGTACTTC. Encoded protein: CATSRVSVGYQTYEQYF.

DNA of the CDR3: TGTGCCAGCAGTTCGAAGTTGCAGGGTCACAGCTATGGCTACACCTTC. Translating gives CASSSKLQGHSYGYTF. The chain has TRBV27 and TRBJ1-2; D might be TRBD1 (5 bases). This CDR3 is built from 16 residues. The germline V gene has CDR1 MNHEY and CDR2 SMNVEV (reference sequence). Trimming shortened V by 4 bases and J by 4 bases, and 19 bases separated the two germline ends.

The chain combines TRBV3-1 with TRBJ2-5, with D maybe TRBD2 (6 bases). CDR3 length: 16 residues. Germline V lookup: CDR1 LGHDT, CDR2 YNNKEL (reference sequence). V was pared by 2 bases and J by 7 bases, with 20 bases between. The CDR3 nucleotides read TGTGCCAGCAGCCAATGGGACTTGCTACAAGAAAGGACCCAGTACTTC. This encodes CASSQWDLLQERTQYF.

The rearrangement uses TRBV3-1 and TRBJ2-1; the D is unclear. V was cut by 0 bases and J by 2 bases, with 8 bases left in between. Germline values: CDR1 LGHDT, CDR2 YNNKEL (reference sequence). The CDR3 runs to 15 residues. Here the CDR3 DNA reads TGTGCCAGCAGCCAAGATTTGGGCCCCTACAATGAGCAGTTCTTC. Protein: CASSQDLGPYNEQFF.